This TCR beta chain was captured by sequencing in a study of T cell responses to AZD1222 COVID-19 vaccine. The CDR3 covers 11 residues. The germline CDR1 and CDR2 sequences are SQVTM and ANQGSEA. Whole-study results and caveats: The number of AZD1222 recipients seropositive at baseline was only 5 to 7. Donors were chiefly white British, with a greater number of females, and clonal diversity was perhaps underestimated. A reported finding is that nearly half of spike-specific TCRs target unmutated variant regions.

The protocol was immunoSEQ multiplex PCR, while the TCRdb copy is restricted to in-frame clones and leaves out a portion. The sample records 120,000 to 150,000 clones, 82% being singletons. This clone has ten or more counts. The antigen remains undetermined. The clonotype was recovered from an adult in good health. The specimen comprised peripheral blood, sampled on day 0 of MenACWY control vaccination. The V call is TRBV29-1, the J call TRBJ1-1, with D unresolved. CDR3 loop: CAASVNTEAFF. In DNA, the CDR3 is TGCGCGGCCTCGGTAAACACTGAAGCTTTCTTT.